Each of the 16 T cell receptor beta chains below was sequenced from the same sample in a study of Graves' ophthalmopathy and Graves' hyperthyroidism. Amplification of the TCR beta CDR3 regions used RNA transcripts (as template). HTBI primers were employed in first-round RT-PCR, then a second-round multiplex PCR followed. TCRdb ran MiXCR on the multiplex PCR reads and lists one entry per CDR3 protein. The table shows roughly 500,000 distinct CDR3 sequences, with 14% occurring only once. Sequencing was performed on blood. Receptors originate from a woman in her twenties or thirties with Graves' ophthalmopathy.

This clonotype appeared many times. The chain carries TRBV27 and TRBJ2-7, with 7 bases lining up with TRBD1. Germline trimming cut 7 bases from V and 8 bases from J; bases unmatched to any gene: 14. Germline assignment: CDR1 MNHEY and CDR2 SMNVEV (reference sequence). This CDR3 spans 14 amino acids. In DNA form, the CDR3 reads TGTGCCAGCAAACCATATTCGGGGACAGAAAAGCAGTACTTC. Its translation: CASKPYSGTEKQYF.

There are many counts of this clonotype. V usage is TRBV29-1 and J usage is TRBJ2-7, with a weak D call TRBD1 (6 bases). Germline values: CDR1 SQVTM, CDR2 ANQGSEA. Trimming took 7 bases from V and 0 from J, leaving 16 bases between them. The CDR3 totals 14 residues. The CDR3 bases are TGCAGCGCTGGGGGCGACCGAAGCTCCTACGAGCAGTACTTC. It translates to CSAGGDRSSYEQYF.

This clonotype came up many times. This chain joins TRBV6-5 and TRBJ1-1; D possibly corresponds to TRBD1 (6 bases). The CDR3 has 14 amino acids. V was cut by 0 bases and J by 7 bases, with 12 bases left in between. Germline lookup yields CDR1 MNHEY and CDR2 SVGAGI. The CDR3 spells CASSYSGGRNEAFF. The DNA for the CDR3 is TGTGCCAGCAGTTACTCGGGGGGGCGGAATGAAGCTTTCTTT.

Comment on this clonotype: This may come from a read error, since a much larger clone is one base off. DNA for the CDR3: TGCAGTGTTAGACCACCTAGAACAGGGGTCCACGAGCAGTACTTC. Amino acids: CSVRPPRTGVHEQYF. The gene calls are TRBV20-1 and TRBJ2-7; 7 nucleotides agree with TRBD1. Germline V gives CDR1 DFQATT, CDR2 SNEGSKA (reference sequence). The CDR3 sequence is 15 residues long.

In regard to this clonotype: Possible read error: a much larger clone is one base away. The chain joins TRBV2 to TRBJ2-2; D might be TRBD2 (6 bases). The CDR3 has 15 amino acids. Germline loops: CDR1 SNHLY, CDR2 FYNNEI. V lost 9 bases, J lost 1 base, and 15 bases lay in between. The CDR3 loop is CASAGLTMNTGELFF. In DNA form, the CDR3 reads TGTGCCAGTGCGGGACTGACTATGAACACCGGGGAGCTGTTTTTT.

Only a few counts were recorded for this clonotype. The chain couples TRBV28 to TRBJ2-7, with TRBD1 matching 8 bases. CDR1 MDHEN and CDR2 SYDVKM come from the germline V gene. The CDR3 is made up of 13 amino acids. CDR3 in amino acids: CASLHDRGHEQYF. For the CDR3, the DNA is TGTGCTTCTCTGCACGACAGGGGCCACGAGCAGTACTTC.

This clonotype has more than one count but fewer than ten. Here the CDR3 omits its conserved ending phenylalanine or tryptophan, so a read error is the likely source. The gene calls are TRBV13 and TRBJ1-5; 8 positions match TRBD1. CDR3 length: 14 residues. V was clipped by 5 bases and J by 4 bases; unmatched bases: 4. Germline V CDR1 and CDR2: PRHDT, FYEKMQ (reference sequence). The CDR3 DNA reads as TGTGCCAGCAGCATCGGACAGGGAAATCAGCCCCAGCATTAT. It yields the protein CASSIGQGNQPQHY.

The rearrangement links TRBV2 to TRBJ1-5; D gene uncertain. Germline V gene lookup returns CDR1 SNHLY and CDR2 FYNNEI. Trimming left V 7 bases short and J 5 bases short, with 9 bases between. This CDR3 is 12 amino acids long. CDR3 nucleotide sequence: TGTGCCAGCACGAGGACCGATCAGCCCCAGCATTTT. This gives the protein CASTRTDQPQHF.

The rearrangement uses TRBV18 and TRBJ2-7; no clear D gene. Germline lookup yields CDR1 KGHSH and CDR2 LQKENI. This CDR3 comprises 14 residues. The germline V and J ends were trimmed by 3 bases and 2 bases, with 11 bases remaining between them. CDR3 loop: CASSPLTDPYEQYF. The DNA of the CDR3 is TGTGCCAGCTCACCTTTGACGGATCCCTACGAGCAGTACTTC.

This clonotype has ten or more counts. This rearrangement joins TRBV7-2 to TRBJ1-1; 9 bases are a match to TRBD1. The CDR3 consists of 15 residues. V lost 3 bases and J lost 4; bases outside the gene matches: 6. CDR1 SGHTA and CDR2 FQGNSA come from the germline V gene. In nucleotides, the CDR3 is TGTGCCAGCAGCTTTAGCGGACAGGGGACCACTGAAGCTTTCTTT. Its translation is CASSFSGQGTTEAFF.

This clonotype was detected a few times. This chain uses TRBV10-2 with TRBJ2-3; D gene unclear. The CDR3 is 13 amino acids. Germline loops: CDR1 WSHSY, CDR2 SAAADI. V shed 6 bases and J shed 2 bases, with 9 bases lying between them. CDR3 in DNA: TGCGCCAGCAGCGTAAGGGACACAGATACGCAGTATTTT. Amino acids: CASSVRDTDTQYF.

This clonotype appeared a few times. The rearrangement joins TRBV19 to TRBJ2-5, with TRBD2 matching 14 bases. The CDR3 covers 16 residues. With 6 bases clipped from V and 4 bases from J, the junction kept 7 bases outside the gene matches. Germline CDR1 reads LNHDA; CDR2 reads SQIVND (reference sequence). The CDR3 region is CASRGLAGGSGETQYF. Here the CDR3 DNA reads TGTGCCAGTAGAGGACTAGCGGGAGGTTCAGGAGAGACCCAGTACTTC.

This chain uses TRBV7-9 with TRBJ2-5; 11 nucleotides match TRBD1. TRBJ2-7 matches the DNA end more closely, so the J call is doubtful. The length of the CDR3 is 15 residues. Germline values: CDR1 SEHNR, CDR2 FQNEAQ (reference sequence). The CDR3 loop is CASSLDRGQIDEQYF. The CDR3 DNA follows: TGTGCCAGCAGTTTGGACAGGGGGCAAATCGACGAGCAGTACTTC.

This clonotype was seen a few times. The chain carries TRBV20-1 and TRBJ1-2, with 7 bases matching TRBD1. The CDR3 covers 14 residues. The germline gives CDR1 DFQATT, CDR2 SNEGSKA (reference sequence). V dropped 3 bases and J dropped 4; count of bases not matched to a gene: 8. CDR3 coding DNA: TGCAGTGCTAGGAACAGGGGTCATATCTATGGCTACACCTTC. Translated, it gives CSARNRGHIYGYTF.

This rearrangement joins TRBV11-2 to TRBJ1-2; tentative D call: TRBD1 (6 bases). CDR1 is SGHAT, CDR2 FQNNGV, per germline. V was cut by 5 bases and J by 4 bases, with 20 bases left in between. This CDR3 is 16 amino acids long. For the CDR3, the DNA is TGTGCCAGCAGCGCAGAGGGGGGGGTAGTAATCTATGGCTACACCTTC. It yields the protein CASSAEGGVVIYGYTF. Full variable domain (rest looked up from reference TRBV11-2 and TRBJ1-2): EAGVAQSPRYKIIEKRQSVAFWCNPISGHATLYWYQQILGQGPKLLIQFQNNGVVDDSQLPKDRFSAERLKGVDSTLKIQPAKLEDSAVYLCASSAEGGVVIYGYTFGSGTRLTVV.

This clonotype was counted at least ten times. CDR3 loop: CSARDSDKRNYEQYF. The CDR3 region has the DNA TGCAGTGCTAGAGATTCGGACAAGAGAAACTACGAGCAGTACTTC. This sequence joins TRBV20-1 and TRBJ2-7, with TRBD1 as a possible D gene (5 bases). This CDR3 contains 15 residues. CDR1 and CDR2 (germline): DFQATT, SNEGSKA (reference sequence). The V end was cut by 0 bases, the J end by 3 bases, with 15 bases between.